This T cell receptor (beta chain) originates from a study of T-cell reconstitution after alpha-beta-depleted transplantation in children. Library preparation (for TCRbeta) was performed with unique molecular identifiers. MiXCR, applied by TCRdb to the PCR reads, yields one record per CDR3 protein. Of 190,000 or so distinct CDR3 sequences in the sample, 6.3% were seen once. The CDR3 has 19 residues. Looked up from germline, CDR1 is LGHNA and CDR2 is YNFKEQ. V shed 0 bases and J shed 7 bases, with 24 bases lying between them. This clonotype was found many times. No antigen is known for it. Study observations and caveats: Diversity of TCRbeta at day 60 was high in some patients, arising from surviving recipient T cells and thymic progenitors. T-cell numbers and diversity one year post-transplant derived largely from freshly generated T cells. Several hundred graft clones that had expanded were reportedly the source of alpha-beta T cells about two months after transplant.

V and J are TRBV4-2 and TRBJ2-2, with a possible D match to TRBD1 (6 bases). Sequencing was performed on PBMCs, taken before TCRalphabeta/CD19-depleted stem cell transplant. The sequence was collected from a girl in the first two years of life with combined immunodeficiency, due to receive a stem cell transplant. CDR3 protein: CASSQDSTLDSEQGGELFF. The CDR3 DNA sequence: TGTGCCAGCAGCCAAGATTCGACTTTAGACTCGGAACAGGGCGGGGAGCTGTTTTTT.